This TCR beta chain is from a study of blood T cell repertoires in COVID-19. Across the whole study: From T cells, B-cell-depleted T cells, or PBMCs came the material, which was cDNA or gDNA.

The count of this clone is one. Some clones are missing from TCRdb's copy, which holds only in-frame ones; the method was immunoSEQ multiplex PCR. The sample has 76,000 or so clones, roughly nine tenths seen once. This TCR was recovered from a man aged 25 to 40 with acute or convalescent COVID-19. Sample: peripheral blood.

This CDR3 reads CASSQDARFGGYTF. CDR3 coding DNA: TGTGCCAGCAGCCAAGATGCGCGGTTCGGAGGCTACACCTTC. V is TRBV3-1 (or the pseudogene TRBV3-2) and J is TRBJ1-2; D gene ambiguous. Germline V gives CDR1 LGHDT, CDR2 YNNKEL (reference sequence). V was clipped by 0 bases and J by 8 bases, with 13 bases between them. CDR3 length equals 14 residues.